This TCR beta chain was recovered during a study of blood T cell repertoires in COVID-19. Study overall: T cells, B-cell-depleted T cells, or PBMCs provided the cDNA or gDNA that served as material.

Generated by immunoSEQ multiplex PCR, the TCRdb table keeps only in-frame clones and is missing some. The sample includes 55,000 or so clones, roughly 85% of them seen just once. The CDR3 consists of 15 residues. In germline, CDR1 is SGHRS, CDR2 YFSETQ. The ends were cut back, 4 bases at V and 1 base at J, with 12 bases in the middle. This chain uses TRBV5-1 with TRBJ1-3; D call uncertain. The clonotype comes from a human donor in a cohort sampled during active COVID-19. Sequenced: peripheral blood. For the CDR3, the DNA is TGCGCCAGCAGCCCCGCACGCGGGTCTGGAAACACCATATATTTT. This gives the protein CASSPARGSGNTIYF.